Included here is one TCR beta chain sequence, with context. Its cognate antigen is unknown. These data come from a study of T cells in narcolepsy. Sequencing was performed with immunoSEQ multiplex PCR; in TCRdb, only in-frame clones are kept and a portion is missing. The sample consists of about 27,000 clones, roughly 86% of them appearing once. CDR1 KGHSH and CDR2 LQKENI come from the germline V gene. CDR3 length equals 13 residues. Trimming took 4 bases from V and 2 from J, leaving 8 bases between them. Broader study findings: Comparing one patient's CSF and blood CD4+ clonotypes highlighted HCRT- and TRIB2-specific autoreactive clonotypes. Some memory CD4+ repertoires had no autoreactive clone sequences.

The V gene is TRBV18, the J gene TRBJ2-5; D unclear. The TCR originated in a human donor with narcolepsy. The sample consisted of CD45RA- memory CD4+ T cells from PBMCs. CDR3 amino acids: CASSRSRQETQYF. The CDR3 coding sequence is TGTGCCAGCTCACGGTCTAGACAAGAGACCCAGTACTTC.